This is a list of T cell receptor beta chains from one sample in a study of cytomegalovirus exposure and HLA in healthy donors. The repertoire was sequenced with immunoSEQ multiplex PCR; TCRdb's copy has only in-frame clones and lacks some. The data hold roughly 170,000 clones, with 84% observed a single time. The source material was PBMCs. The receptors stem from a girl aged 2 to 9 in good health and CMV-seropositive. CDR3s include the opening cysteine and the closing phenylalanine or tryptophan. The order of the fields is J gene, clone size, V gene, D gene, CDR3 protein, CDR3 DNA. The D gene is left open where the match is weak. Size is omitted from some rows. Given values are once, few, many or a class for expanded clones.

>TRBJ2-7|NA|TRBV7-9|NA
CASNKADYPIKMSYEQYF
TGTGCCAGCAACAAAGCGGACTACCCCATAAAAATGTCCTACGAGCAGTACTTC
>TRBJ1-3|NA|TRBV11-3|NA
CASSDTSSGNTIYF
TGTGCCAGCAGTGACACATCCTCTGGAAACACCATATATTTT
>TRBJ2-3|NA|TRBV14|NA
CASSQAGWSDTQYF
TGTGCCAGCAGCCAAGCGGGGTGGTCGGATACGCAGTATTTT
>TRBJ1-1|few|TRBV6-5|NA
CASSLQVRTEAFF
TGTGCCAGCAGTTTACAGGTTCGCACTGAAGCTTTCTTT
>TRBJ2-2|NA|TRBV19|TRBD2
CASSIDLAGAGELFF
TGTGCCAGTAGTATAGATCTAGCGGGAGCCGGGGAGCTGTTTTTT
>TRBJ1-2|NA|TRBV18|NA
CASSSDRSYGYTF
TGTGCCAGCTCATCTGACAGAAGCTATGGCTACACCTTC
>TRBJ2-1|once|TRBV28|TRBD2
CASSFPGLAMHEQFF
TGTGCCAGCAGTTTTCCGGGACTAGCAATGCATGAGCAGTTCTTC
>TRBJ2-5|NA|TRBV27|NA
CASSYIPAGSGEQYF
TGTGCCAGCAGTTATATCCCCGCAGGATCGGGGGAGCAGTACTTC
>TRBJ2-6|once|TRBV4-1|NA
CASSQEPGTGANVLTF
TGCGCCAGCAGCCAAGAACCGGGGACTGGGGCCAACGTCCTGACTTTC
>TRBJ1-2|NA|TRBV7-9|NA
CASSLTGNGYTF
TGTGCCAGCAGCCTTACAGGGAATGGCTACACCTTC
>TRBJ2-7|NA|TRBV6-1|TRBD2
CASSDPGGPAYEQYF
TGTGCCAGCAGTGATCCGGGAGGGCCGGCCTACGAGCAGTACTTC
>TRBJ2-3|NA|TRBV7-2|TRBD2
CASSLVALAGVDTQYF
TGTGCCAGCAGCTTAGTCGCGCTAGCGGGGGTAGATACGCAGTATTTT
>TRBJ1-2|NA|TRBV19|TRBD1
CASRGQGRPANYGYTF
TGTGCCAGCAGGGGGCAGGGGCGCCCCGCTAACTATGGCTACACCTTC
>TRBJ2-1|NA|TRBV14|TRBD2
CASSPSLAATYNEQFF
TGTGCCAGCAGCCCATCACTAGCGGCCACCTACAATGAGCAGTTCTTC
>TRBJ1-2|NA|TRBV4-1|TRBD1
CASSPQPGQNYGYTF
TGCGCCAGCAGCCCCCAGCCGGGACAGAACTATGGCTACACCTTC
>TRBJ1-1|NA|TRBV27|NA
CASSLLGGQPTEAFF
TGTGCCAGCAGTTTATTAGGAGGGCAGCCTACTGAAGCTTTCTTT
>TRBJ2-7|NA|TRBV5-5|NA
CASSRTTLTYEQYF
TGTGCCAGCAGCCGGACAACCTTAACCTACGAGCAGTACTTC
>TRBJ2-7|NA|TRBV4-1|NA
CASSQGIGSSLSYEQYF
TGCGCCAGCAGCCAAGGGATCGGGAGCTCTCTGTCCTACGAGCAGTACTTC
>TRBJ1-1|once|TRBV7-8|NA
CASSLALVGATEAFF
TGTGCCAGCAGCTTAGCTTTAGTGGGAGCCACTGAAGCTTTCTTT
>TRBJ1-5|NA|TRBV2|NA
CASSEGTALGNQPQHF
TGTGCCAGCAGTGAAGGTACAGCTTTGGGCAATCAGCCCCAGCATTTT
>TRBJ2-7|NA|TRBV28|TRBD2
CASSSWTSRDTSYEQYF
TGTGCCAGCAGTTCATGGACTAGCCGGGACACCTCCTACGAGCAGTACTTC
>TRBJ1-1|few|TRBV30|NA
CAWMDRNTEAFF
TGTGCCTGGATGGACAGGAACACTGAAGCTTTCTTT
>TRBJ1-5|NA|TRBV9|NA
CASSVYGEGYRNQPQHF
TGTGCCAGCAGCGTATATGGAGAAGGTTATCGCAATCAGCCCCAGCATTTT
>TRBJ2-3|NA|TRBV11-3|TRBD1
CASSLDRASDTQYF
TGTGCCAGCAGCTTGGACAGGGCGTCGGATACGCAGTATTTT
>TRBJ2-7|NA|TRBV30|NA
CAWRPTFYEQYF
TGTGCCTGGAGGCCAACATTTTACGAGCAGTACTTC
>TRBJ2-7|NA|TRBV30|TRBD2
CAWSGPWRGSSYEQYF
TGTGCCTGGAGTGGTCCGTGGCGGGGGAGCTCCTACGAGCAGTACTTC
>TRBJ1-1|NA|TRBV25-1|NA
CASSEYQGQGNTEAFF
TGTGCCAGCAGTGAATACCAGGGGCAGGGGAACACTGAAGCTTTCTTT
>TRBJ1-1|once|TRBV6-6|NA
CASSPIPRGENTEAFF
TGTGCCAGCAGTCCGATCCCCAGGGGAGAGAACACTGAAGCTTTCTTT
>TRBJ2-7|once|TRBV9|NA
CASSASGGGGGEQYF
TGTGCCAGCAGCGCGTCCGGAGGAGGGGGCGGCGAGCAGTACTTC
>TRBJ2-1|NA|TRBV5-1|TRBD1
CASSFGTGYNEQFF
TGCGCCAGCAGCTTCGGGACAGGGTACAATGAGCAGTTCTTC
>TRBJ1-2|few|TRBV6-6|NA
CASSHTVNYGYTF
TGTGCCAGCAGCCACACAGTTAACTATGGCTACACCTTC
>TRBJ1-2|NA|TRBV19|NA
CASRGQTYNYGYTF
TGTGCCAGTCGAGGACAGACGTATAACTATGGCTACACCTTC
>TRBJ2-1|NA|TRBV27|NA
CASSLYTTSGVGRQFF
TGTGCCAGCAGTTTATACACGACGAGTGGAGTTGGAAGACAGTTCTTC
>TRBJ2-1|NA|TRBV4-1|TRBD2
CASSQILGLAGGPDEQFF
TGCGCCAGCAGCCAGATACTGGGACTAGCGGGGGGGCCGGATGAGCAGTTCTTC
>TRBJ2-7|NA|TRBV18|NA
CASSPQRSYEQYF
TGTGCCAGCTCACCGCAGCGCTCCTACGAGCAGTACTTC
>TRBJ2-4|NA|TRBV4-1|NA
CASSQGFAAKNIQYF
TGCGCCAGCAGCCAAGGGTTCGCGGCCAAAAACATTCAGTACTTC
>TRBJ1-2|NA|TRBV19|NA
CASRGGGNYGYTF
TGTGCCAGTAGGGGCGGAGGGAACTATGGCTACACCTTC
>TRBJ2-6|few|TRBV7-3|NA
CASSQMSGANVLTF
TGTGCCAGCAGCCAAATGTCTGGGGCCAACGTCCTGACTTTC
>TRBJ2-3|NA|TRBV7-3|NA
CASNRAGNSDTQYF
TGTGCCAGCAATCGGGCGGGGAATTCGGATACGCAGTATTTT
>TRBJ1-2|NA|TRBV7-9|TRBD1
CASSLRLSGGGKGDGYTF
TGTGCCAGCAGCTTAAGGTTATCAGGGGGCGGTAAGGGAGATGGCTACACCTTC
>TRBJ2-7|NA|TRBV6-5|NA
CASSYLNRDITEQYF
TGTGCCAGCAGTTACTTAAACAGGGATATCACCGAGCAGTACTTC
>TRBJ2-7|once|TRBV5-4|TRBD1
CASSLEGGSYEQYF
TGTGCCAGCAGCTTGGAAGGGGGCTCTTACGAGCAGTACTTC
>TRBJ1-1|NA|TRBV6-1|NA
CASSEVLREEAFF
TGTGCCAGCAGTGAGGTTTTGAGGGAGGAAGCTTTCTTT
>TRBJ2-3|NA|TRBV7-9|TRBD2
CASSPTRLAEDTQYF
TGTGCCAGCAGCCCGACACGGCTAGCGGAGGATACGCAGTATTTT
>TRBJ2-2|NA|TRBV19|TRBD1
CASSATGTGELFF
TGTGCCAGTAGCGCGACAGGGACCGGGGAGCTGTTTTTT
>TRBJ2-1|NA|TRBV6-6|TRBD2
CATLAEYYNEQFF
TGTGCCACCCTAGCGGAATATTACAATGAGCAGTTCTTC
>TRBJ2-1|NA|TRBV29-1|NA
CSVETVASSYNEQFF
TGCAGCGTGGAAACCGTAGCGAGCTCCTACAATGAGCAGTTCTTC
>TRBJ2-7|NA|TRBV19|TRBD2
CASSLKLAGVQYEQYF
TGTGCCAGTAGTCTGAAACTAGCGGGAGTTCAGTACGAGCAGTACTTC
>TRBJ2-1|once|TRBV7-8|TRBD2
CASSSRASGKRNEQFF
TGTGCCAGCAGCTCCCGGGCTAGCGGGAAGAGGAATGAGCAGTTCTTC
>TRBJ2-7|NA|TRBV28|TRBD2
CASRPRGGTGSYEQYF
TGTGCCAGCAGGCCCCGGGGGGGGACGGGCTCCTACGAGCAGTACTTC
>TRBJ1-1|few|TRBV5-6|NA
CASSLAPLPGAFF
TGTGCCAGCAGCTTGGCCCCTCTTCCGGGGGCTTTCTTT
>TRBJ2-7|NA|TRBV11-2|TRBD2
CALRTSGRMYEQYF
TGTGCCCTAAGGACTAGCGGGAGGATGTACGAGCAGTACTTC
>TRBJ2-2|NA|TRBV7-9|NA
CASSTQNTGELFF
TGTGCCAGCTCCACACAAAACACCGGGGAGCTGTTTTTT
>TRBJ2-4|NA|TRBV2|TRBD1
CASSPSGQGGLTKNIQYF
TGTGCCAGCAGCCCGTCCGGACAGGGGGGTTTAACCAAAAACATTCAGTACTTC
>TRBJ2-7|once|TRBV27|TRBD2
CASSFLTAGGVEQYF
TGTGCCAGCAGTTTCCTAACCGCGGGAGGGGTCGAGCAGTACTTC
>TRBJ2-7|NA|TRBV11-2|NA
CATSTGGTGYEQYF
TGTGCCACCAGTACCGGAGGGACGGGCTACGAGCAGTACTTC
>TRBJ1-3|NA|TRBV10-1|TRBD1
CASTARGGCSGNTIYF
TGCGCCAGCACTGCACGAGGGGGCTGCTCTGGAAACACCATATATTTT
>TRBJ2-1|NA|TRBV30|TRBD2
CASSGRGEQFF
TGTGCTTCTAGCGGGAGAGGTGAGCAGTTCTTC
>TRBJ1-3|NA|TRBV18|NA
CASSTRGSGNTIYF
TGTGCCAGCTCAACCCGCGGCTCTGGAAACACCATATATTTT
>TRBJ2-1|NA|TRBV2|TRBD2
CASRGTSGGLYNEQFF
TGTGCCAGCAGAGGGACTAGCGGGGGCCTGTACAATGAGCAGTTCTTC